A single sample gave rise to the 9 T cell receptor beta chains below, sequenced in a study of blood T cells in healthy people across ages. It was with a sample-barcoded 5' primer and a J-beta primer mix that a second PCR of about 6 to 12 cycles was run. MiXCR, run by TCRdb on the 5' RACE reads, gives a single entry per CDR3 protein. The table records under 1,100,000 distinct CDR3 sequences, about 23% of them present only once. This sample was also put to use in a study of T cells of mothers and their children.

The material sequenced was blood. These TCRs come from a girl aged 2 to 10 in good health.

This clonotype was detected only a few times. This chain links TRBV11-2 with TRBJ1-2, with no clear D. Trimming shortened V by 0 bases and J by 4 bases, and 9 bases separated the two germline ends. The CDR3 has 14 amino acids. Germline V gene sequence: CDR1 SGHAT, CDR2 FQNNGV. CDR3 DNA: TGTGCCAGCAGCTTAGATCCCACTTTCTATGGCTACACCTTC. Protein sequence: CASSLDPTFYGYTF. Variable domain in full (rest from reference TRBV11-2 and TRBJ1-2): EAGVAQSPRYKIIEKRQSVAFWCNPISGHATLYWYQQILGQGPKLLIQFQNNGVVDDSQLPKDRFSAERLKGVDSTLKIQPAKLEDSAVYLCASSLDPTFYGYTFGSGTRLTVV.

This clonotype appeared a few times. The J gene is TRBJ2-3, the V gene TRBV20-1; D gene uncertain. Germline V gene sequence: CDR1 DFQATT, CDR2 SNEGSKA (reference sequence). Trimming took 3 bases from V and 2 from J, leaving 6 bases between them. The CDR3 length is 12 residues. In DNA, the CDR3 is TGCAGTGCTAGGAACCCCACAGATACGCAGTATTTT. Its translation is CSARNPTDTQYF.

This clonotype has a handful of counts. The CDR3 carries no conserved terminal phenylalanine or tryptophan, so it likely arises from a read error. The limits of the CDR3 on the DNA are not certain, so only TCRdb's listed CDR3 is given. V and J are TRBV7-3 and TRBJ2-1; the table's D call TRBD2 went unverified against the DNA. CDR1 and CDR2 from the germline V gene are SGHTA and FQGTGA. The CDR3 has 15 residues if both end residues are counted. CDR3 protein: CASSLMGGGDYEQHV.

This clonotype turned up a few times. V is TRBV24-1 and J is TRBJ2-5; 10 bases are shared with TRBD2. The CDR3 consists of 16 residues. The germline V gene has CDR1 KGHDR and CDR2 SFDVKD. The V gene end was trimmed by 3 bases and the J gene end by 0 bases; junction bases not matched to a gene: 3. The CDR3 bases are TGTGCCACCAGTGATGGTGGACTAGCGGACCAAGAGACCCAGTACTTC. This encodes CATSDGGLADQETQYF.

This clonotype came up a few times. The chain carries TRBV29-1 and TRBJ1-1; D is unresolved. The CDR3 consists of 13 residues. Germline values: CDR1 SQVTM, CDR2 ANQGSEA. V was clipped by 2 bases and J by 3 bases, with 10 bases between them. CDR3 in amino acids: CSVERDTDTEAFF. The CDR3 nucleotides are TGCAGCGTTGAAAGGGATACGGACACTGAAGCTTTCTTT.

The genes are TRBV28 and TRBJ2-5, with D possibly being TRBD2 (6 bases). CDR1 is MDHEN and CDR2 is SYDVKM in the germline V gene. V was trimmed by 2 bases and J by 4 bases, leaving 11 bases between them. This CDR3 comprises 14 residues. The CDR3 DNA follows: TGTGCCAGCAGTTTACGGGGGAATATAGAGACCCAGTACTTC. Protein: CASSLRGNIETQYF.

This clonotype has at least ten counts. DNA of the CDR3: TGCGCCAGCAGCCAAGATCTAGCGTGGGAGCAGTACTTC. This codes for CASSQDLAWEQYF. This chain uses TRBV4-3 with TRBJ2-7, with D possibly TRBD2 on 6 matching bases. The ends were cut back, 0 bases at V and 7 bases at J, with 10 bases in the middle. This CDR3 has 13 residues. Germline V CDR1 and CDR2: LGHNA, YSLEER.

Only a few counts were recorded for this clonotype. The chain recombines TRBV5-1 with TRBJ1-2, with 7 bases identical to TRBD1. The CDR3 is 16 amino acids. Germline assignment: CDR1 SGHRS and CDR2 YFSETQ. The junction had 13 bases not matched to a gene; V was cut back by 3 bases and J by 5 bases. The CDR3 DNA reads as TGCGCCAGCAGCTCCCGGGACAGTGCTTCGAAGTATGGCTACACCTTC. Protein product: CASSSRDSASKYGYTF.

This sequence joins TRBV18 and TRBJ2-5; 7 nucleotides line up with TRBD1. The J call could be wrong; TRBJ2-1 is a better fit for the DNA end. Germline assignment: CDR1 KGHSH and CDR2 LQKENI. CDR3 length: 15 amino acids. CDR3 bases: TGTGCCAGCTCACTTCGGACAGGTCAATACAATGAGCAGTTCTTC. Translation: CASSLRTGQYNEQFF.